Here is one T cell receptor (beta chain) with its context. Antigen specificity is unknown. This record belongs to a study of regulatory T cells in long-lasting Graves disease. Losses at the gene ends were 7 bases for V and 2 bases for J; bases not matched to a gene: 4. CDR1 and CDR2 from the germline V gene are LNHDA and SQIVND (reference sequence). The CDR3 consists of 14 residues. Time point in this sample: persistent/refractory GD, antithyroid drugs over 5 years with positive TRAb. RNA from PBMCs was the source of the TCR library. Broader study findings: Those with persistent Graves' had less TCR diversity than newly diagnosed patients. Thyroid tissue was not studied; only peripheral blood was.

Through Arm-PCR of CDR3 regions and iRepertoire HTBI primers, TCR beta libraries were built. MiXCR, run by TCRdb on the multiplex PCR reads, gives a single entry per CDR3 protein. Of fewer than 450,000 distinct CDR3 sequences listed, roughly a quarter were seen once; the top ten hold roughly 26%. The V call is TRBV19, the J call TRBJ2-2, with 7 bases identical to TRBD2. The sequenced sample was peripheral blood mononuclear cells (PBMCs), obtained when the disease was refractory, from a patient treated with antithyroid drugs. The sequence derives from a female donor with Graves disease. The CDR3 sequence: CASKAGANTGELFF. The DNA for the CDR3 is TGTGCCAGTAAGGCGGGAGCCAACACCGGGGAGCTGTTTTTT.